These T cell receptor beta chains were read from a single sample in a study of lymphopenia after photon versus proton radiotherapy. Measured with immunoSEQ multiplex PCR; TCRdb has only the in-frame clones, and not every one. The table lists 60,000 to 75,000 clones, about nine tenths of them singletons. The sequenced sample was peripheral blood, obtained from a patient treated with proton-based radiotherapy. All receptors derive from a man older than 75 with esophageal cancer. The conserved cysteine and the conserved F or W are not part of the CDR3 here. The D gene is left open where the match is weak. A clone size is listed for some rows: how often the clone was seen (once, few, many), or a class if it is expanded.

j_gene | abundance | v_gene | d_gene | CDR3aa
TRBJ1-4 | once | TRBV9 | NA | ASSPRGGGEKLF
TRBJ1-2 | NA | TRBV7-2 | TRBD1 | ASSTTGYGYT
TRBJ2-5 | NA | TRBV7-9 | NA | ASSLVLGQQETQY
TRBJ2-1 | NA | TRBV11-2 | NA | ASSLVSRGGSSYNEQF
TRBJ1-2 | NA | TRBV5-1 | TRBD1 | ASSLAGQGAWGYT
TRBJ2-7 | NA | TRBV6-5 | TRBD1 | ASSIHRGREQY
TRBJ2-5 | NA | TRBV5-1 | NA | ASSLPRLGIQETQY
TRBJ1-1 | NA | TRBV19 | NA | ASSHYGQGIQSSTEAF
TRBJ2-2 | NA | TRBV7-3 | TRBD1 | ASSLPRDRGAGELF
TRBJ2-1 | NA | TRBV5-6 | TRBD2 | ASSLTSGRAWDEQF
TRBJ2-7 | NA | TRBV27 | NA | ASSNLNSYEQY
TRBJ1-4 | NA | TRBV5-5 | NA | ASSFSGNSGEKLF
TRBJ1-1 | NA | TRBV7-9 | NA | ASSLDTWLGKAF
TRBJ1-2 | once | TRBV30 | NA | AWSVPEADPNYGYT
TRBJ2-7 | NA | TRBV25-1 | TRBD1 | ASSESGGTGVREQY
TRBJ2-3 | NA | TRBV5-1 | TRBD2 | ASSSGTSGLTDTQY
TRBJ2-3 | NA | TRBV4-3 | NA | ASSQNAQGADTQY
TRBJ2-3 | NA | TRBV25-1 | NA | ASKLGAGATDTQY
TRBJ1-1 | NA | TRBV12-5 | NA | ASTKGTNTEAF
TRBJ2-7 | NA | TRBV9 | TRBD1 | ASSSPGQTYEQY
TRBJ1-6 | once | TRBV27 | NA | ASSFQGQGNSPLH
TRBJ2-2 | once | TRBV9 | NA | ASSPQVSTGELF